The rows below give T cell receptor beta chains drawn from one sample of a study of blood T cell repertoires in COVID-19. Data came from immunoSEQ multiplex PCR; TCRdb stores just in-frame clones and leaves some out. The sample consists of about 98,000 clones, around 87% of them appearing once. The sample was peripheral blood. These receptors came from a man aged 50 to 59 with active or convalescent COVID-19. CDR3s include the opening cysteine and the closing phenylalanine or tryptophan. The order of the fields is D gene, J gene, V gene, clone size, CDR3 DNA, CDR3 protein. D genes are given only for firm matches. Size is stated for part of the rows, as once, few or many counts, or as a class when the clone is expanded.

d_gene: NA; j_gene: TRBJ1-6; v_gene: TRBV19; abundance: NA; CDR3nt: TGTGCCAGTAGTGACCGCAGGGATTCACCCCTCCACTTT; CDR3aa: CASSDRRDSPLHF
d_gene: NA; j_gene: TRBJ2-3; v_gene: TRBV4-3; abundance: NA; CDR3nt: TGCGCCAGCAGCCAAGCGGGAGCGACTAGCACAGATACGCAGTATTTT; CDR3aa: CASSQAGATSTDTQYF
d_gene: TRBD1; j_gene: TRBJ2-5; v_gene: TRBV5-1; abundance: NA; CDR3nt: TGCGCCAGCAGCCCGGACAGGGGTGAGACCCAGTACTTC; CDR3aa: CASSPDRGETQYF
d_gene: NA; j_gene: TRBJ2-4; v_gene: TRBV4-1; abundance: once; CDR3nt: TGCGCCAGCAGCCAAGCTGGACGGGGAGCCAAAAACATTCAGTACTTC; CDR3aa: CASSQAGRGAKNIQYF
d_gene: NA; j_gene: TRBJ1-5; v_gene: TRBV28; abundance: NA; CDR3nt: TGTGCCAGCACCCGCAGAAATCAGCCCCAGCATTTT; CDR3aa: CASTRRNQPQHF
d_gene: NA; j_gene: TRBJ1-3; v_gene: TRBV28; abundance: NA; CDR3nt: TGTGCCAGCAGTGAACAGAGTTCCTCTGGAAACACCATATATTTT; CDR3aa: CASSEQSSSGNTIYF
d_gene: NA; j_gene: TRBJ2-3; v_gene: TRBV28; abundance: NA; CDR3nt: TGTGCCAGCATCGGGGGTCACACAGATACGCAGTATTTT; CDR3aa: CASIGGHTDTQYF
d_gene: NA; j_gene: TRBJ2-2; v_gene: TRBV28; abundance: NA; CDR3nt: TGTGCCAGCAGTTTAGGGACACAGGTGAACACCGGGGAGCTGTTTTTT; CDR3aa: CASSLGTQVNTGELFF
d_gene: TRBD2; j_gene: TRBJ2-1; v_gene: TRBV5-4; abundance: few; CDR3nt: TGTGCCAGCAGGTACCAACCGGGACTAGCAGATCTGAATGAGCAGTTCTTC; CDR3aa: CASRYQPGLADLNEQFF
d_gene: TRBD2; j_gene: TRBJ2-5; v_gene: TRBV4-1; abundance: NA; CDR3nt: TGCGCCAGCAGCCCAGAACTAGCGGGGGTGGAGACCCAGTACTTC; CDR3aa: CASSPELAGVETQYF
d_gene: NA; j_gene: TRBJ1-4; v_gene: TRBV10-2; abundance: NA; CDR3nt: TGCGCCAGCAGTGACTCAGGGGCCAATGAAAAACTGTTTTTT; CDR3aa: CASSDSGANEKLFF
d_gene: NA; j_gene: TRBJ1-2; v_gene: TRBV7-2; abundance: NA; CDR3nt: TGTGCCAGCAGCTTACCCCCAAACTATGGCTACACCTTC; CDR3aa: CASSLPPNYGYTF
d_gene: NA; j_gene: TRBJ2-5; v_gene: TRBV6-5; abundance: NA; CDR3nt: TGTGCCAGCAGTTACCTAGGGACAACCACCCGGACCCAGTACTTC; CDR3aa: CASSYLGTTTRTQYF